What follows describes a single T cell receptor (beta chain). Original data processing: How many nucleated cells were present was estimated from reference gene primer amplification. The table came from immunoSEQ multiplex PCR; TCRdb's copy has only in-frame clones and leaves some out. That table supplies the V and J calls and clone size; D and trimming were determined from the DNA. This sample carries around 50,000 clones, approximately 88% of them seen once, and the ten largest clones take less than 4%. This sample is drawn from a study of blood T cell repertoires in COVID-19. Trimming cost V 0 bases and J 8 bases; bases outside gene matches: 10. CDR1 and CDR2 from the germline V gene are LNHDA and SQIVND (reference sequence). This CDR3 spans 16 amino acids.

Sequencing input: peripheral blood. The sequence derives from a human donor in a cohort sampled during active COVID-19. The chain employs TRBV19 and TRBJ2-4; 7 nucleotides match TRBD1. The CDR3 reads CASSIDATGTADIQYF. In nucleotides, the CDR3 is TGTGCCAGTAGTATAGACGCGACCGGGACAGCGGACATTCAGTACTTC.